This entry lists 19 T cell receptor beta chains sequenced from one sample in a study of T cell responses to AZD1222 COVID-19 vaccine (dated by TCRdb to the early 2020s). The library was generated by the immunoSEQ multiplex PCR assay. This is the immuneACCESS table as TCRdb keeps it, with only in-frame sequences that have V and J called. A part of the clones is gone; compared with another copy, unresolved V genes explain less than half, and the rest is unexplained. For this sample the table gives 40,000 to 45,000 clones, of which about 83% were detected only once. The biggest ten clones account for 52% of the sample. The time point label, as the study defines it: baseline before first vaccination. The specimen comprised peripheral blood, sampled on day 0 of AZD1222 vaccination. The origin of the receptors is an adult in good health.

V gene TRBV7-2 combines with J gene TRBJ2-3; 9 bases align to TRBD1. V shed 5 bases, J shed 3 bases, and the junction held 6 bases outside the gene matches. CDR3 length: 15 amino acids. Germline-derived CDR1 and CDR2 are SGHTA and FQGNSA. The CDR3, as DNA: TGTGCCAGCAGCGCCGGACAGGGGCGAACAGATACGCAGTATTTT. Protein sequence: CASSAGQGRTDTQYF.

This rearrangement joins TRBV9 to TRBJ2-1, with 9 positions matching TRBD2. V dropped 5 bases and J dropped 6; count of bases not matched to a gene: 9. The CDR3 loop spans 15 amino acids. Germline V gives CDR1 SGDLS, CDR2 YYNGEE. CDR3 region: CASRPVGTSSNEQFF. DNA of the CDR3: TGTGCCAGCAGGCCAGTCGGGACTAGCTCCAATGAGCAGTTCTTC.

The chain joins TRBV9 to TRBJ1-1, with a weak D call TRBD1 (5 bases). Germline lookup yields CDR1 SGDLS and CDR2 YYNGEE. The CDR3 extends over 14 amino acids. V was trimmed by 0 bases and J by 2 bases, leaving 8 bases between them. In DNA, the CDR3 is TGTGCCAGCAGCGTAGACGGGGCCAACACTGAAGCTTTCTTT. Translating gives CASSVDGANTEAFF.

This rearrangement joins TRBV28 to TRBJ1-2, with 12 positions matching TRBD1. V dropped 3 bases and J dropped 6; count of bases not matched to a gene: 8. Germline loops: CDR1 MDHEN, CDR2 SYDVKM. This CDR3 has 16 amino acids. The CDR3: CASSFRPGQGANGYTF. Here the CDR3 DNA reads TGTGCCAGCAGTTTCAGACCGGGACAGGGGGCGAATGGCTACACCTTC.

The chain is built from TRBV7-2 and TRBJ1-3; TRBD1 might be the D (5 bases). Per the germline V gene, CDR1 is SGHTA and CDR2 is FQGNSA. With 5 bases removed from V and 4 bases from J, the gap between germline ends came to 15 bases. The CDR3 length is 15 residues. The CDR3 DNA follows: TGTGCCAGCAGCCAGGACCGGGGGACCGGAAACACCATATATTTT. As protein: CASSQDRGTGNTIYF.

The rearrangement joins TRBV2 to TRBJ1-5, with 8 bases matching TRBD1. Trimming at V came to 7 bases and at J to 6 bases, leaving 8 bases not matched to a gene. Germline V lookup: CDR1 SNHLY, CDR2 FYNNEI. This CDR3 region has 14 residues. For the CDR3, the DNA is TGTGCCAGCATCGAGGACAGGGTGAGTCAGCCCCAGCATTTT. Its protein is CASIEDRVSQPQHF. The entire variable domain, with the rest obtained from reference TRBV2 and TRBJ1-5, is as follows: EPEVTQTPSHQVTQMGQEVILRCVPISNHLYFYWYRQILGQKVEFLVSFYNNEISEKSEIFDDQFSVERPDGSNFTLKIRSTKLEDSAMYFCASIEDRVSQPQHFGDGTRLSIL.

The CDR3 loop is CASSSQGGGYTF. The DNA of the CDR3 is TGTGCCAGCAGCAGCCAAGGGGGTGGCTACACCTTC. V is TRBV28 and J is TRBJ1-2, with a tentative D call TRBD1 (6 bases). CDR1 MDHEN and CDR2 SYDVKM come from the germline V gene. The CDR3 covers 12 residues. V gave up 6 bases and J gave up 7 bases, with 12 bases separating them.

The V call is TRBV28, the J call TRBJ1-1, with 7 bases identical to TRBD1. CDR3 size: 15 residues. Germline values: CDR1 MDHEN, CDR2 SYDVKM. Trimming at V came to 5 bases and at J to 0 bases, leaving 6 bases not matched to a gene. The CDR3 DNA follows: TGTGCCAGCAGTAATCGACAGGGCTTGAACACTGAAGCTTTCTTT. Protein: CASSNRQGLNTEAFF.

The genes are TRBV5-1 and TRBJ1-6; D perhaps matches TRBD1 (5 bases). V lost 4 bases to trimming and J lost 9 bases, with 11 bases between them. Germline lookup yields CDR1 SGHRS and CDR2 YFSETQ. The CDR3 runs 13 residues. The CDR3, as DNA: TGCGCCAGCAGCACCAACGGGGGTTCACCCCTCCACTTT. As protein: CASSTNGGSPLHF.

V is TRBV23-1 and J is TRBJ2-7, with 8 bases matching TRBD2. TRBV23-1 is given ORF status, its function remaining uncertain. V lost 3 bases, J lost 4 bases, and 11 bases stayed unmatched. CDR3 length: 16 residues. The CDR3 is CASSHFPGLESYEQYF. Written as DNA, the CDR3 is TGCGCCAGCAGTCACTTTCCGGGACTAGAGTCTTACGAGCAGTACTTC.

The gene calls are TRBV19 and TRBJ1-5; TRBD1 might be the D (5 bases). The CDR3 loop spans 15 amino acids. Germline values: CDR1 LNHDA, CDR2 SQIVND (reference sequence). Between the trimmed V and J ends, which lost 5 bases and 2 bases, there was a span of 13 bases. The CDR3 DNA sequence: TGTGCCAGTAGTTCGGGCAGGGTTGGCAATCAGCCCCAGCATTTT. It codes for CASSSGRVGNQPQHF.

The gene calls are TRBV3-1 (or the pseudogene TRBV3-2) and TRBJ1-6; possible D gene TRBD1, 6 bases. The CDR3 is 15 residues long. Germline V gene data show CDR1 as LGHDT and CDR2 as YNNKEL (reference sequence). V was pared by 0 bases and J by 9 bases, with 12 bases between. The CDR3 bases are TGTGCCAGCAGCCAAGACAGGGGTAGAACTTCACCCCTCCACTTT. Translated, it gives CASSQDRGRTSPLHF.

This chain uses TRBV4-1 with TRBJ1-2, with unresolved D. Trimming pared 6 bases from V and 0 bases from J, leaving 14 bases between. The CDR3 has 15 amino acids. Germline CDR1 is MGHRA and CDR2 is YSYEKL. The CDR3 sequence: CASSQSPLANYGYTF. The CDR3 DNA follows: TGCGCCAGCAGTCAATCCCCGTTAGCTAACTATGGCTACACCTTC.

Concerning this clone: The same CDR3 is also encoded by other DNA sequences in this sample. CDR3 protein: CASSSLAGSSYNEQFF. CDR3 DNA sequence: TGTGCCAGCAGTTCCCTGGCGGGGAGCTCCTACAATGAGCAGTTCTTC. This sequence joins TRBV28 and TRBJ2-1; TRBD2 is a possible D gene (6 bases). This CDR3 is 16 amino acids long. CDR1 and CDR2 (germline): MDHEN, SYDVKM. Trimming shortened V by 4 bases and J by 0 bases, and 13 bases separated the two germline ends.

For the CDR3, the DNA is TGTGCCAGCAGCTCAGAGTTTTACGAGCAGTACTTC. Translating it yields CASSSEFYEQYF. This sequence joins TRBV11-2 and TRBJ2-7; D is ambiguous. The ends were cut back, 4 bases at V and 4 bases at J, with 8 bases in the middle. This CDR3 has 12 residues. Germline CDR1 is SGHAT and CDR2 is FQNNGV.

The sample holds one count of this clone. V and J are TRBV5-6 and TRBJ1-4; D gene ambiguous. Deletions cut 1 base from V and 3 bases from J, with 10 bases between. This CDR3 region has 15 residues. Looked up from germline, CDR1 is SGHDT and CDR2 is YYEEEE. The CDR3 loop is CASSLIGGANEKLFF. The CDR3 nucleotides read TGTGCCAGCAGCTTGATCGGCGGAGCTAATGAAAAACTGTTTTTT.

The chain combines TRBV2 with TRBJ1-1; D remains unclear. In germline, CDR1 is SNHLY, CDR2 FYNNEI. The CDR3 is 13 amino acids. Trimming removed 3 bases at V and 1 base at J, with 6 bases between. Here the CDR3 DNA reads TGTGCCAGCAGTGATGGTGGGAACACTGAAGCTTTCTTT. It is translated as CASSDGGNTEAFF.

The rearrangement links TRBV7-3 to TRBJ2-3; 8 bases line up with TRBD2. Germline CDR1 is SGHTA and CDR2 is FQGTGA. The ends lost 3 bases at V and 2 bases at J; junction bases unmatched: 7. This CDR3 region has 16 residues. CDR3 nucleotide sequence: TGTGCCAGCAGCTTGGGGAGAGCGGGGGCCACAGATACGCAGTATTTT. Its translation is CASSLGRAGATDTQYF.

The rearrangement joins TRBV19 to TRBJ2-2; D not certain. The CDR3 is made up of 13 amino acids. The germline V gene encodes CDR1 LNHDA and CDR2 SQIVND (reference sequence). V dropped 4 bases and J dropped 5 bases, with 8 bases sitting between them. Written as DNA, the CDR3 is TGTGCCAGTAGTACAGGAGCTACCGGGGAGCTGTTTTTT. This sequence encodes CASSTGATGELFF.